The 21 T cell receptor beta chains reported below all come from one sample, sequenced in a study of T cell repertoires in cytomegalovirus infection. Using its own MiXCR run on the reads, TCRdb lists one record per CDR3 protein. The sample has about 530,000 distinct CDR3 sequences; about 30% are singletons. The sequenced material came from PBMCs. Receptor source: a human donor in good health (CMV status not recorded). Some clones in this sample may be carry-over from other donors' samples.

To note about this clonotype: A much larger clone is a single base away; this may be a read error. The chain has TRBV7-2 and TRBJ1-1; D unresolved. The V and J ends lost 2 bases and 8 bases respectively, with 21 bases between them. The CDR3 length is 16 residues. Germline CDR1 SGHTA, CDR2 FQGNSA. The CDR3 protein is CASSLRLEQARSEAFF. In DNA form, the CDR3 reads TGTGCCAGCAGCTTAAGGTTAGAGCAGGCCCGATCAGAAGCTTTCTTT.

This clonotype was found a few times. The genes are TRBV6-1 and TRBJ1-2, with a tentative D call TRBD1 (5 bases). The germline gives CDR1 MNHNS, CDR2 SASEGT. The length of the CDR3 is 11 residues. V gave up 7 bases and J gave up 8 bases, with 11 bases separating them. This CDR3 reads CASTLGGGYTF. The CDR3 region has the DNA TGTGCCAGCACTTTGGGGGGAGGCTACACCTTC.

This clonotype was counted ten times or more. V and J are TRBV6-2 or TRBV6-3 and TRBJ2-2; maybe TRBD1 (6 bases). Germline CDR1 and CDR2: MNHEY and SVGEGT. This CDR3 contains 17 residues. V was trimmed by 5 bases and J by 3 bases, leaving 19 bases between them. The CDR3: CASSQLQGRAYTGELFF. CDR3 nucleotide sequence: TGTGCCAGCAGTCAGCTACAGGGACGCGCTTACACCGGGGAGCTGTTTTTT.

CDR3 DNA sequence: TGTGCCAGCAGTGAGGACAATGAGCAGTTCTTC. This translates into CASSEDNEQFF. The chain combines TRBV25-1 with TRBJ2-1; no clear D gene. CDR3 length equals 11 residues. Trimming took 3 bases from V and 5 from J, leaving 2 bases between them. Per the germline V gene, CDR1 is MGHDK and CDR2 is SYGVNS.

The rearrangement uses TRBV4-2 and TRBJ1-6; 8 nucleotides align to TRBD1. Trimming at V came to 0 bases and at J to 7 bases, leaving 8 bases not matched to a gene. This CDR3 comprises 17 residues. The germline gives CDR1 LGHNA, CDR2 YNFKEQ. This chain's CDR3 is CASSQEGGQATNSPLHF. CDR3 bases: TGTGCCAGCAGCCAAGAGGGGGGACAGGCTACGAATTCACCCCTCCACTTT.

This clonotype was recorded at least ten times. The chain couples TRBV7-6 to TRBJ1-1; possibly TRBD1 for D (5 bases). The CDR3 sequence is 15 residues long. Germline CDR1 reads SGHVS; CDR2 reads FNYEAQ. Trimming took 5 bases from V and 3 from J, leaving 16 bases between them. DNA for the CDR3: TGTGCCAGCAGCCCTGGACACCCCGGGGACACTGAAGCTTTCTTT. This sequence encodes CASSPGHPGDTEAFF.

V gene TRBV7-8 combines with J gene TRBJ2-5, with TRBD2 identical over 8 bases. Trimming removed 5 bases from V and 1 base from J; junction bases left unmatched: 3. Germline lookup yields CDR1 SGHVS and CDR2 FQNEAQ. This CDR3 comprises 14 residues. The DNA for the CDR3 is TGTGCCAGCAGCGAGACTAGCGTCCAAGAGACCCAGTACTTC. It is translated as CASSETSVQETQYF.

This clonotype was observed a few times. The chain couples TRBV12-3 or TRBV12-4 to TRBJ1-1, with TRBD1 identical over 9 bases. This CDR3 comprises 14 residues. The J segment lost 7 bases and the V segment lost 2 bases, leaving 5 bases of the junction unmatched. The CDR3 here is CASSLRDRVGEAFF. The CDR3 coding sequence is TGTGCCAGCAGTTTAAGGGACAGGGTCGGTGAAGCTTTCTTT.

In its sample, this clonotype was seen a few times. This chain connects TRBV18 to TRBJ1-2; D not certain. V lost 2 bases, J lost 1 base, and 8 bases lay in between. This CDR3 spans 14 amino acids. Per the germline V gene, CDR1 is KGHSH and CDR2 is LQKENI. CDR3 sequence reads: CASSPEEFNYGYTF. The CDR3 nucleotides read TGTGCCAGCTCACCAGAGGAGTTTAACTATGGCTACACCTTC.

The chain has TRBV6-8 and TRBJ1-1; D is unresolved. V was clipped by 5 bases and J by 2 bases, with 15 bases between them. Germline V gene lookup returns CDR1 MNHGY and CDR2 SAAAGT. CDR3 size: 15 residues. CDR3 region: CASSVHRVGNTEAFF. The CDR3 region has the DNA TGTGCCAGCAGTGTACATCGGGTGGGTAACACTGAAGCTTTCTTT.

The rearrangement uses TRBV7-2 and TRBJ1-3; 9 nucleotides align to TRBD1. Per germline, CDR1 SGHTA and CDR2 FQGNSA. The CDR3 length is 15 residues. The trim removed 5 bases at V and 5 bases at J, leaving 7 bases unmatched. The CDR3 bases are TGTGCCAGCAGCCTACCAGGACAGGGGAGAAACACCATATATTTT. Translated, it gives CASSLPGQGRNTIYF.

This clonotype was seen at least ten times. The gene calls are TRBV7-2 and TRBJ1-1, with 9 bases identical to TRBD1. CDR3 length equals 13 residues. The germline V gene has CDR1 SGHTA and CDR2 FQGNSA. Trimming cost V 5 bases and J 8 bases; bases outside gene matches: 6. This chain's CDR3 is CASSARTGAEAFF. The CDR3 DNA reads TGTGCCAGCAGCGCTAGGACAGGGGCCGAAGCTTTCTTT.

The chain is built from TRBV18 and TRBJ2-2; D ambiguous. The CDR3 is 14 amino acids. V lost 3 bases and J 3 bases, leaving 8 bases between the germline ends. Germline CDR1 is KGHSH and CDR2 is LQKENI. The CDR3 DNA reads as TGTGCCAGCTCACCTCGTGAGTACACCGGGGAGCTGTTTTTT. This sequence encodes CASSPREYTGELFF.

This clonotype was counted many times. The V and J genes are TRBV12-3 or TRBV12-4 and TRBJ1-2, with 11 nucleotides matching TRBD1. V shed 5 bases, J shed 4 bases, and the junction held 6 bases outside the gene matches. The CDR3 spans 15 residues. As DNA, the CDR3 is TGTGCCAGCAGTGCGGGACAGGGGGGACTCTATGGCTACACCTTC. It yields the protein CASSAGQGGLYGYTF.

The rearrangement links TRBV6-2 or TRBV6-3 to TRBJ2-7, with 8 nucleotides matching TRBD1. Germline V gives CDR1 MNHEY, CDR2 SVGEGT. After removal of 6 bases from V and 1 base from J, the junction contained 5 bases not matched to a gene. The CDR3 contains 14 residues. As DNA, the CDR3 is TGTGCCAGCAGACAGGGGGGATCATCCTACGAGCAGTACTTC. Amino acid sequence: CASRQGGSSYEQYF.

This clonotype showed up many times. As DNA, the CDR3 is TGTGCCAGCAGCCCCAGTTATTTAGAGACAGATACGCAGTATTTT. As protein: CASSPSYLETDTQYF. V usage is TRBV7-2 and J usage is TRBJ2-3; unclear D gene. Germline values: CDR1 SGHTA, CDR2 FQGNSA. The CDR3 totals 15 residues. V was cut by 5 bases and J by 3 bases, with 15 bases left in between.

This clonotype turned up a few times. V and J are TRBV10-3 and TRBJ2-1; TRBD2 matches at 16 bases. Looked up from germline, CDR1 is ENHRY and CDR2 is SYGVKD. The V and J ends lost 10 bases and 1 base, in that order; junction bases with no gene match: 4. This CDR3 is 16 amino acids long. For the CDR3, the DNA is TGTGCCACCGGGACTAGCGGGAGGGCGTCCTACAATGAGCAGTTCTTC. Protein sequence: CATGTSGRASYNEQFF.

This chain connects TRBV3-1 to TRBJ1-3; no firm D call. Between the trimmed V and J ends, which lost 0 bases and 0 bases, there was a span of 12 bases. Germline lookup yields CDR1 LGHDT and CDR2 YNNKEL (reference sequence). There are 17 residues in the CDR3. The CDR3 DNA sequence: TGTGCCAGCAGCCAAGATCTGCTGAAAACCTCTGGAAACACCATATATTTT. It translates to CASSQDLLKTSGNTIYF. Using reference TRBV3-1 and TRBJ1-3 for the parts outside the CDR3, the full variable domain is DTAVSQTPKYLVTQMGNDKSIKCEQNLGHDTMYWYKQDSKKFLKIMFSYNNKELIINETVPNRFSPKSPDKAHLNLHINSLELGDSAVYFCASSQDLLKTSGNTIYFGEGSWLTVV.

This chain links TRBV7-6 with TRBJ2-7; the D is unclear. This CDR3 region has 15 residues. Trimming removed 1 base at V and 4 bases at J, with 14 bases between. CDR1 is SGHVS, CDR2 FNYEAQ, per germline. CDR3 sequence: CASSLGLGNLYEQYF. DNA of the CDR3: TGTGCCAGCAGCTTAGGCCTTGGAAATTTGTACGAGCAGTACTTC.

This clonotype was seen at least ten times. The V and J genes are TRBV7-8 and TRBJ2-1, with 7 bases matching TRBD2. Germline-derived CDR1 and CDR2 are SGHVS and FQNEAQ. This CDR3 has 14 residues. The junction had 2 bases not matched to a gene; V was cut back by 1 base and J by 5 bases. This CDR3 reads CASSLVRGNNEQFF. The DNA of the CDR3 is TGTGCCAGCAGCTTAGTGCGGGGGAACAATGAGCAGTTCTTC. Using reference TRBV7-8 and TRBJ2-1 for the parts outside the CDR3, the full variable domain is GAGVSQSPRYKVAKRGQDVALRCDPISGHVSLFWYQQALGQGPEFLTYFQNEAQLDKSGLPSDRFFAERPEGSVSTLKIQRTQQEDSAVYLCASSLVRGNNEQFFGPGTRLTVL.

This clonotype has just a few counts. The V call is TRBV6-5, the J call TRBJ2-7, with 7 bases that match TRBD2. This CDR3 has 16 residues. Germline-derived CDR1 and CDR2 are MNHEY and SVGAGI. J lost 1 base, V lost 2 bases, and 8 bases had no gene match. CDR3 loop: CASSYRTSELSYEQYV. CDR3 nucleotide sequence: TGTGCCAGCAGTTACCGTACTAGCGAGTTGTCCTACGAGCAGTACGTC.